These T cell receptor beta chains were read from a single sample in a study of shared T cell receptors in the human thymus. This table comes from immunoSEQ multiplex PCR, and its TCRdb copy is limited to in-frame clones, with some not included. Of 500,000 to 750,000 clones listed, roughly 88% are singletons. The sample was also reused in another study, on human thymus T cells.

Sequenced input: thymocytes. The source is a boy in the first two years of life with a congenital heart defect. CDR3s include the opening cysteine and the closing phenylalanine or tryptophan. A D gene is named only where the DNA matches it firmly. Rows give clone size only sometimes, using once, few, many, or a class for an expanded clone.

v_gene,d_gene,abundance,j_gene,CDR3aa,CDR3nt
TRBV5-5,-,-,TRBJ1-1,CASSLGWGPTEAFF,TGTGCCAGCAGCTTGGGATGGGGCCCTACTGAAGCTTTCTTT
TRBV28,TRBD2,-,TRBJ2-7,CASSFPGLAGRYEQYF,TGTGCCAGCAGTTTCCCCGGACTAGCGGGTCGGTACGAGCAGTACTTC
TRBV7-3,-,-,TRBJ2-2,CASSSGGRNTGELFF,TGTGCCAGCAGTAGCGGAGGCCGGAACACCGGGGAGCTGTTTTTT
TRBV4-3,TRBD1,-,TRBJ2-7,CASSQDRDRGRAKQYF,TGCGCCAGCAGCCAAGATCGAGACAGGGGACGAGCAAAGCAGTACTTC
TRBV7-9,TRBD1,once,TRBJ1-2,CASSTLQEGQGASGYTF,TGTGCCAGCAGCACACTCCAAGAGGGACAGGGGGCATCCGGCTACACCTTC
TRBV30,TRBD2,-,TRBJ2-7,CAWSEGLVLAGHEQYF,TGTGCCTGGAGTGAAGGATTGGTCCTAGCGGGGCACGAGCAGTACTTC
TRBV27,-,-,TRBJ2-3,CASSLSDGGHSTDTQYF,TGTGCCAGCAGTTTATCGGATGGCGGCCACAGCACAGATACGCAGTATTTT
TRBV30,TRBD1,-,TRBJ1-2,CAFSGGDRATMYGYTF,TGTGCCTTTTCCGGGGGGGACAGGGCAACTATGTATGGCTACACCTTC
TRBV11-3,TRBD2,-,TRBJ2-7,CASSPEPGGHYEQYF,TGTGCCAGCAGCCCGGAGCCGGGGGGGCACTACGAGCAGTACTTC
TRBV6-5,-,-,TRBJ1-1,CASSGLREAFF,TGTGCCAGCAGCGGACTGAGGGAAGCTTTCTTT
TRBV5-1,-,-,TRBJ2-5,CASSCGTTGETQYF,TGCGCCAGCAGCTGCGGGACGACGGGGGAGACCCAGTACTTC
TRBV7-6,TRBD2,-,TRBJ2-1,CASSHLPLAGSYNEQFF,TGTGCCAGCAGCCACTTACCCTTAGCGGGCTCCTACAATGAGCAGTTCTTC
TRBV28,-,-,TRBJ1-5,CASRWREGNQPQHF,TGTGCCTCCCGATGGAGGGAGGGCAATCAGCCCCAGCATTTT
TRBV28,-,-,TRBJ2-1,CATPSGDGEQFF,TGTGCCACCCCCTCAGGGGACGGTGAGCAGTTCTTC
TRBV6-5,TRBD2,-,TRBJ2-2,CASSSGLAENTGELFF,TGTGCCAGCAGTTCAGGACTAGCGGAGAACACCGGGGAGCTGTTTTTT
TRBV18,TRBD1,-,TRBJ1-1,CASSPQGEGDTEAFF,TGTGCCAGCTCACCCCAGGGGGAAGGGGACACTGAAGCTTTCTTT
TRBV4-2,TRBD2,-,TRBJ2-7,CASSQVPGLAGHYEQYF,TGTGCCAGCAGCCAAGTTCCGGGACTAGCGGGGCATTACGAGCAGTACTTC
TRBV27,TRBD2,-,TRBJ2-3,CASSLYETSGRYSSTDTQYF,TGTGCCAGCAGTTTATACGAGACTAGCGGGAGGTACTCTAGCACAGATACGCAGTATTTT
TRBV4-1,TRBD2,-,TRBJ2-1,CASSQDRREGNEQFF,TGCGCCAGCAGCCAAGATAGGCGGGAGGGCAATGAGCAGTTCTTC
TRBV27,-,-,TRBJ1-2,CASSLTCRSANYGYTF,TGTGCCAGCAGTTTAACCTGCAGAAGCGCTAACTATGGCTACACCTTC
TRBV5-4,-,-,TRBJ2-5,CASSSVGASETQYF,TGTGCCAGCAGCAGCGTGGGGGCTTCGGAGACCCAGTACTTC
TRBV29-1,TRBD2,-,TRBJ2-7,CSVPGLALSEQYF,TGCAGCGTTCCGGGACTAGCGTTGAGCGAGCAGTACTTC
TRBV7-9,-,-,TRBJ1-1,CASSLREGNTEAFF,TGTGCCAGCAGCTTAAGGGAGGGGAACACTGAAGCTTTCTTT
TRBV27,TRBD1,once,TRBJ1-1,CASSLSRGPGEAFF,TGTGCCAGCAGTTTATCGAGGGGGCCTGGTGAAGCTTTCTTT
TRBV4-2,-,few,TRBJ2-1,CASSSRPTERTYNEQFF,TGTGCCAGCAGCTCCCGACCGACCGAGCGGACCTACAATGAGCAGTTCTTC